One sample yielded the 20 T cell receptor beta chains listed below, sequenced in a study of blood T cells in healthy people across ages. Alongside a J-beta primer mix, a sample-barcoded 5' primer served in a second PCR lasting about 7 to 12 cycles. MiXCR, run by TCRdb on the 5' RACE reads, gives a single entry per CDR3 protein. This table has 1.5 million to 2 million distinct CDR3 sequences, 28% appearing once. The sequenced sample was blood. These receptors came from a young woman in good health.

This clonotype was seen only a few times. The V and J genes are TRBV27 and TRBJ2-4; D remains ambiguous. Trimming pared 4 bases from V and 13 bases from J, leaving 11 bases between. The CDR3 runs to 11 residues. The germline CDR1 and CDR2 sequences are MNHEY and SMNVEV (reference sequence). CDR3 amino acids: CASSYDQEQYF. CDR3 nucleotide sequence: TGTGCCAGCAGTTATGATCAGGAGCAGTACTTC.

The chain combines TRBV5-1 with TRBJ2-4; 7 bases map to TRBD1. The trim removed 0 bases at V and 16 bases at J, leaving 13 bases unmatched. This CDR3 spans 14 amino acids. Germline-derived CDR1 and CDR2 are SGHRS and YFSETQ. CDR3 sequence (DNA): TGCGCCAGCAGCTTGGAGGGGGCCGGGTTGGAGCACTACTTC. Protein sequence: CASSLEGAGLEHYF.

About this clonotype itself: In this CDR3 the conserved last residue, phenylalanine or tryptophan, is missing, so a read error is likely. No DNA is shown, since the ends of the CDR3 on it are uncertain; the CDR3 is the one TCRdb lists. The chain combines TRBV6-2 or TRBV6-3 with TRBJ1-4; TRBD1, as called in the table, went unchecked against the DNA. Germline V CDR1 and CDR2: MNHEY, SVGEGT. The CDR3 length is 10 residues, termini included. CDR3 in amino acids: CASSYQAGAT.

This clonotype was observed at least ten times. A read error may account for a junction end that differs from germline. The chain recombines TRBV2 with TRBJ2-5; TRBD2 might be the D (5 bases). Germline CDR1 is SNHLY and CDR2 is FYNNEI. CDR3 size: 14 residues. Written as DNA, the CDR3 is TGTGCCAGCAATGAAAACGACTACAAAGAGACCCAGTACTTC. Translation gives CASNENDYKETQYF.

The CDR3 here is CASSYSSRVRTDTQYF. In nucleotides, the CDR3 is TGTGCCAGCAGTTACTCGTCCAGGGTGAGGACAGATACGCAGTATTTT. The gene calls are TRBV6-5 and TRBJ2-3, with D maybe TRBD1 (5 bases). Germline assignment: CDR1 MNHEY and CDR2 SVGAGI. The germline V and J ends were trimmed by 0 bases and 3 bases, with 13 bases remaining between them. This CDR3 is 16 amino acids long.

This clonotype appeared many times. This chain links TRBV20-1 with TRBJ1-5; unclear D gene. Trimming stripped 5 bases from V and 0 bases from J, with 17 bases between. Germline-derived CDR1 and CDR2 are DFQATT and SNEGSKA (reference sequence). CDR3 length: 16 residues. The CDR3 DNA sequence: TGCAGTGCTCCCCGGCCCGGGAGATATAGCAATCAGCCCCAGCATTTT. Translated: CSAPRPGRYSNQPQHF.

This clonotype was seen repeatedly, ten times or more. V gene TRBV7-6 combines with J gene TRBJ1-5; 10 bases agree with TRBD1. With 5 bases clipped from V and 2 bases from J, the junction kept 3 bases outside the gene matches. The CDR3 runs 15 residues. Germline values: CDR1 SGHVS, CDR2 FNYEAQ. In nucleotides, the CDR3 is TGTGCCAGCAGCCCCGGGACAGGGGGCAATCAGCCCCAGCATTTT. Protein product: CASSPGTGGNQPQHF.

The chain employs TRBV3-1 and TRBJ2-1, with a tentative D call TRBD2 (5 bases). The CDR3 runs to 12 residues. Germline lookup yields CDR1 LGHDT and CDR2 YNNKEL (reference sequence). The V and J ends lost 2 bases and 10 bases respectively, with 9 bases between them. This CDR3 is CASSQPRREQFF. The CDR3 region has the DNA TGTGCCAGCAGCCAACCCCGGAGGGAGCAGTTCTTC.

The sample holds many counts of this clonotype. The CDR3 DNA is TGTGCCATCAGTAGCCTGAACACTGAAGCTTTCTTT. This codes for CAISSLNTEAFF. The rearrangement joins TRBV10-3 to TRBJ1-1; D unresolved. The germline V gene encodes CDR1 ENHRY and CDR2 SYGVKD. V gave up 5 bases and J gave up 0 bases, with 4 bases separating them. This CDR3 spans 12 amino acids.

The chain links TRBV7-9 to TRBJ1-2; D perhaps matches TRBD1 (6 bases). CDR3 size: 16 residues. V lost 4 bases, J lost 7 bases, and 22 bases lay in between. Germline V CDR1 and CDR2: SEHNR, FQNEAQ (reference sequence). The CDR3 bases are TGTGCCAGCAGCTCGCCAGGGGCTATGGAGATTCTTGGCTACACCTTC. It codes for CASSSPGAMEILGYTF.

In this sample, this clonotype turned up a few times. The CDR3 region is CASSPPSGGYQETQYF. The CDR3, as DNA: TGTGCCAGCAGCCCCCCATCCGGCGGATACCAAGAGACCCAGTACTTC. V is TRBV7-2 and J is TRBJ2-5; D gene ambiguous. CDR3 size: 16 residues. Trimming removed 5 bases from V and 0 bases from J, with 16 bases in between. The germline CDR1 and CDR2 sequences are SGHTA and FQGNSA.

In its sample, this clonotype was seen a few times. The chain joins TRBV12-3 or TRBV12-4 to TRBJ1-2, with 7 bases aligning to TRBD1. This CDR3 spans 14 amino acids. Trimming at V came to 6 bases and at J to 6 bases, leaving 10 bases not matched to a gene. The CDR3 coding sequence is TGTGCCAGCAGACGTTCACAGGGGAATCATGGCTACACCTTC. Its translation is CASRRSQGNHGYTF.

The table lists this clonotype with a few counts. The V call is TRBV6-6, the J call TRBJ1-2; D not certain. The CDR3 is 14 amino acids. The V end lost 0 bases, the J end lost 9 bases, and 14 bases lay between the germline ends. Germline V CDR1 and CDR2: MNHNY, SVGAGI (reference sequence). The CDR3 loop is CASSYSSETVSYTF. In DNA, the CDR3 is TGTGCCAGCAGTTACTCCTCGGAAACGGTTAGCTACACCTTC.

CDR3 sequence: CAWSGEGSYNEQFF. As DNA, the CDR3 is TGTGCCTGGAGCGGAGAAGGCTCCTACAATGAGCAGTTCTTC. The J gene is TRBJ2-1, the V gene TRBV30; D gene ambiguous. The V gene's germline CDR1 is GTSNPN and CDR2 SVGIG (reference sequence). V lost 3 bases to trimming and J lost 0 bases, with 9 bases between them. This CDR3 is 14 amino acids long. Combining the CDR3 with reference TRBV30 and TRBJ2-1 gives the whole variable domain SQTIHQWPATLVQPVGSPLSLECTVEGTSNPNLYWYRQAAGRGLQLLFYSVGIGQISSEVPQNLSASRPQDRQFILSSKKLLLSDSGFYLCAWSGEGSYNEQFFGPGTRLTVL.

This clonotype has ten or more counts. The V gene is TRBV20-1, the J gene TRBJ2-1; TRBD1 aligns across 11 bases. This CDR3 is 15 amino acids long. The germline V gene has CDR1 DFQATT and CDR2 SNEGSKA (reference sequence). The trim removed 4 bases at V and 4 bases at J, leaving 6 bases unmatched. CDR3 protein: CSAMAGQGAYNEQFF. The CDR3 bases are TGCAGTGCTATGGCAGGACAGGGGGCGTACAATGAGCAGTTCTTC.

This clonotype showed up just a few times. The chain uses TRBV14 and TRBJ2-7; perhaps TRBD1 as D (7 bases). V lost 3 bases, J lost 3 bases, and 12 bases lay in between. The length of the CDR3 is 14 residues. Germline values: CDR1 SGHDN, CDR2 FVKESK. CDR3 nucleotide sequence: TGTGCCAGCAGCCAGAACAGGGGAGGCTACGAGCAGTACTTC. Protein product: CASSQNRGGYEQYF.

Regarding this clonotype: One junction end disagrees with the germline gene, perhaps due to a read error. The chain combines TRBV6-6 with TRBJ1-2; D is unresolved. The CDR3 has 14 amino acids. Germline lookup yields CDR1 MNHNY and CDR2 SVGAGI (reference sequence). This CDR3 reads CASSYSRRDYGYTF. CDR3 coding DNA: TGTGCCAGCAGCTACTCCAGGAGAGACTATGGCTACACCTTC.

The chain joins TRBV28 to TRBJ2-1; unclear D gene. V gave up 4 bases and J gave up 8 bases, with 15 bases separating them. The CDR3 totals 14 residues. Germline V gene data show CDR1 as MDHEN and CDR2 as SYDVKM. This CDR3 is CASSSGGSTHEQFF. CDR3 nucleotide sequence: TGTGCCAGCAGTTCGGGCGGATCCACCCATGAGCAGTTCTTC.

This clonotype was recorded a few times. The chain carries TRBV9 and TRBJ2-1, with 12 bases identical to TRBD2. The V gene's germline CDR1 is SGDLS and CDR2 YYNGEE. Trimming at V came to 0 bases and at J to 8 bases, leaving 3 bases not matched to a gene. The CDR3 spans 15 residues. DNA of the CDR3: TGTGCCAGCAGCGTAGTTTCTAGCGGGAGGGATGAGCAGTTCTTC. Translation gives CASSVVSSGRDEQFF.

This clonotype was found a few times. The chain employs TRBV7-2 and TRBJ2-3, with D possibly matching TRBD2 (5 bases). V lost 2 bases and J 0 bases, leaving 12 bases between the germline ends. Per the germline V gene, CDR1 is SGHTA and CDR2 is FQGNSA. This CDR3 is built from 16 residues. CDR3 protein: CASSLFGDSSTDTQYF. The CDR3 bases are TGTGCCAGCAGCTTATTCGGGGATTCTAGCACAGATACGCAGTATTTT. Drawing the rest from reference TRBV7-2 and TRBJ2-3, the complete variable domain is GAGVSQSPSNKVTEKGKDVELRCDPISGHTALYWYRQSLGQGLEFLIYFQGNSAPDKSGLPSDRFSAERTGGSVSTLTIQRTQQEDSAVYLCASSLFGDSSTDTQYFGPGTRLTVL.